This T cell receptor (beta chain) was observed in a study of T cell responses to AZD1222 COVID-19 vaccine. This clone showed up just once. What it recognizes is unknown. The method was immunoSEQ multiplex PCR; TCRdb's version includes in-frame clones alone and lacks a portion of them. The repertoire holds 100,000 to 150,000 clones, with around nine tenths as singletons. Study-level points and caveats: Baseline seropositives among AZD1222 recipients totaled only 5 to 7. In a largely white British group with more females than males, clonal diversity was possibly underestimated.

This CDR3 spans 14 amino acids. V was cut by 3 bases and J by 0 bases, with 5 bases left in between. Germline V lookup: CDR1 LNHDA, CDR2 SQIVND (reference sequence). Sequenced here: peripheral blood, sampled on day 0 of AZD1222 vaccination. This TCR came from an adult in good health. The J gene is TRBJ2-2, the V gene TRBV19; either TRBD1 or TRBD2 may supply D (5 bases each). The CDR3 nucleotides are TGTGCCAGTAGTATGGGGGCGAACACCGGGGAGCTGTTTTTT. The encoded protein is CASSMGANTGELFF.